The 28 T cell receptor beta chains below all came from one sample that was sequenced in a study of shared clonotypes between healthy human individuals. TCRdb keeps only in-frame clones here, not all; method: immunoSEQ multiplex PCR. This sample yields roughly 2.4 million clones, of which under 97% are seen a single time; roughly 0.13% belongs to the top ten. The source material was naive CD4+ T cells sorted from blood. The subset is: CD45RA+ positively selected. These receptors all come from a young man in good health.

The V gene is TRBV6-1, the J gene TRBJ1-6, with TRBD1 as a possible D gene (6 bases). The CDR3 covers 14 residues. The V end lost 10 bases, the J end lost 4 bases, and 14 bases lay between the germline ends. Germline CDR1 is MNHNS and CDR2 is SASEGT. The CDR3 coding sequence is TGTGCCACCAAGGGGGGCTCTTATAATTCACCCCTCCACTTT. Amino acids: CATKGGSYNSPLHF.

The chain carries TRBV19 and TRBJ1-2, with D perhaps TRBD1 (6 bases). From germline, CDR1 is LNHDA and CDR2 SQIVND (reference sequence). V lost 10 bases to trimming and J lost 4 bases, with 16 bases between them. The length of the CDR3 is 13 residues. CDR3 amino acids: CATTGGQFYGYTF. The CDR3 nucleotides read TGTGCCACCACCGGGGGGCAGTTCTATGGCTACACCTTC.

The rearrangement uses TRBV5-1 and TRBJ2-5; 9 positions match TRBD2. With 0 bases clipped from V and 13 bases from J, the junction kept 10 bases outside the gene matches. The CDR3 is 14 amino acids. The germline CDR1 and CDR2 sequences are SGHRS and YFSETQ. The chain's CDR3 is CASSLVGSGGVRYF. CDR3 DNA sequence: TGCGCCAGCAGCTTGGTCGGTAGCGGGGGAGTCCGGTACTTC.

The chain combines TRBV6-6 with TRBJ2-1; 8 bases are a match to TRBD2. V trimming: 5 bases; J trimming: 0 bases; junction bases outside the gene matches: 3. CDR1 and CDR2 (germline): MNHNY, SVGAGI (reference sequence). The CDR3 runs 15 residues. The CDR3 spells CASSKLADSYNEQFF. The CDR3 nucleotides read TGTGCCAGCAGTAAACTAGCGGACTCCTACAATGAGCAGTTCTTC.

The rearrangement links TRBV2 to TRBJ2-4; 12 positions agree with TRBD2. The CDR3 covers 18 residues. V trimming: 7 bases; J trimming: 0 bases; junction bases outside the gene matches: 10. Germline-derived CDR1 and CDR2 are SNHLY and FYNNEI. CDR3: CASTEGGLAGLAKNIQYF. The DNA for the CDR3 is TGTGCCAGCACCGAGGGGGGACTAGCGGGTTTAGCCAAAAACATTCAGTACTTC.

The CDR3 reads CASSPRDIYEQYF. The CDR3 DNA is TGTGCCAGCTCACCGAGGGACATTTACGAGCAGTACTTC. The chain couples TRBV18 to TRBJ2-7; possibly TRBD1 for D (6 bases). The CDR3 totals 13 residues. The germline V and J ends were trimmed by 3 bases and 4 bases, with 10 bases remaining between them. Looked up from germline, CDR1 is KGHSH and CDR2 is LQKENI.

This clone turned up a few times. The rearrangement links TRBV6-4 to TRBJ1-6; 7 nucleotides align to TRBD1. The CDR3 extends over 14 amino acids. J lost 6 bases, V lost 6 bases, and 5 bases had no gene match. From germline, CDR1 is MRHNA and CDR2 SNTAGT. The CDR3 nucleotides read TGTGCCAGCAGCCGGGACAGTTTTAATTCACCCCTCCACTTT. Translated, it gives CASSRDSFNSPLHF.

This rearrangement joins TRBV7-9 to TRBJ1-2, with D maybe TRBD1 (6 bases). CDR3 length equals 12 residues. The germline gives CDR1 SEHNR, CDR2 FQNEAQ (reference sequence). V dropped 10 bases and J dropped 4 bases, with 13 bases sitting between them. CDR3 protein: CATRGGTYGYTF. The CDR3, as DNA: TGTGCCACCAGGGGAGGGACCTATGGCTACACCTTC.

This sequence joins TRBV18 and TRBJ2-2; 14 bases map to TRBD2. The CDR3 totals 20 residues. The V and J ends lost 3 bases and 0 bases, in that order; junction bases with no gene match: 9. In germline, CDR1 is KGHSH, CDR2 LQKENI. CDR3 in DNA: TGTGCCAGCTCACCTACAGTTGGACTAGCGGGAGGCCCGAACACCGGGGAGCTGTTTTTT. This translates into CASSPTVGLAGGPNTGELFF.

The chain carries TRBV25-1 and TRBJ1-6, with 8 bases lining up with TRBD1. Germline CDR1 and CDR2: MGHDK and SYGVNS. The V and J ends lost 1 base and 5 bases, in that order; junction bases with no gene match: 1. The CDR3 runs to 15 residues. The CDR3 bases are TGTGCCAGCAGTGAATTGGACAGGGATAATTCACCCCTCCACTTT. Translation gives CASSELDRDNSPLHF.

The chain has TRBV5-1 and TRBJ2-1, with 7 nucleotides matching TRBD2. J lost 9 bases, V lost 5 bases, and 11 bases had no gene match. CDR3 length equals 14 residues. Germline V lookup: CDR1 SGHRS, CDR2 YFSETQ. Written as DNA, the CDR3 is TGCGCCAGCAGGGATGTCGGGGGGATTGGTGAGCAGTTCTTC. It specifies CASRDVGGIGEQFF. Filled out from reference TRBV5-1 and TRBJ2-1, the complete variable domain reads KAGVTQTPRYLIKTRGQQVTLSCSPISGHRSVSWYQQTPGQGLQFLFEYFSETQRNKGNFPGRFSGRQFSNSRSEMNVSTLELGDSALYLCASRDVGGIGEQFFGPGTRLTVL.

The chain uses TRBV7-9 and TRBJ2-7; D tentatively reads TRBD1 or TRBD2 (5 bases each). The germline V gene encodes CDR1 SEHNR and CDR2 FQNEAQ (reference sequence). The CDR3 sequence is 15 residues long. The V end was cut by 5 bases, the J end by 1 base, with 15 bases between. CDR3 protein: CASSDPWDGSYEQYF. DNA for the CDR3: TGTGCCAGCAGCGACCCGTGGGACGGTTCCTACGAGCAGTACTTC.

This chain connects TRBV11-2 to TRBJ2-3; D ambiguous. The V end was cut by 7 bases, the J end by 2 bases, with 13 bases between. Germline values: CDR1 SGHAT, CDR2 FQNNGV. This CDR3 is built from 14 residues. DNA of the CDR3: TGTGCCAGCAACCGAGACTGGATCACAGATACGCAGTATTTT. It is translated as CASNRDWITDTQYF. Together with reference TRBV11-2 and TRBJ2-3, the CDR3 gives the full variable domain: EAGVAQSPRYKIIEKRQSVAFWCNPISGHATLYWYQQILGQGPKLLIQFQNNGVVDDSQLPKDRFSAERLKGVDSTLKIQPAKLEDSAVYLCASNRDWITDTQYFGPGTRLTVL.

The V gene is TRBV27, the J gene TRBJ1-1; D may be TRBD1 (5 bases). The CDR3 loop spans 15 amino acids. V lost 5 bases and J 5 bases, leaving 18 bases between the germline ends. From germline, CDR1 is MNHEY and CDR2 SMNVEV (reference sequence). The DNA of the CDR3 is TGTGCCAGCAGTCCGCTAACAGGTGAGAAGACTGAAGCTTTCTTT. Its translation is CASSPLTGEKTEAFF.

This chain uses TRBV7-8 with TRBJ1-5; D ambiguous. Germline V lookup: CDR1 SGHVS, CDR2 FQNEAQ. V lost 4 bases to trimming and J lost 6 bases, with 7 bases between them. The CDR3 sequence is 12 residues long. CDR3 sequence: CASSSDRQPQHF. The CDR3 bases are TGTGCCAGCAGCTCCGACCGTCAGCCCCAGCATTTT.

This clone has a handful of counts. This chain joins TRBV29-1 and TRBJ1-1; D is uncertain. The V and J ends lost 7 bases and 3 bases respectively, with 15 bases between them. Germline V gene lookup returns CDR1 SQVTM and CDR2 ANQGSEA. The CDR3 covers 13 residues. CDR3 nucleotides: TGCAGCGCCGTGCGCGACACGTACACTGAAGCTTTCTTT. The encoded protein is CSAVRDTYTEAFF.

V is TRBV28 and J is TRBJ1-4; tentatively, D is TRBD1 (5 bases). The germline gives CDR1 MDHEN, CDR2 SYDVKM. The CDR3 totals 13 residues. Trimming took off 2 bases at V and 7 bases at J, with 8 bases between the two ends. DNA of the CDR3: TGTGCCAGCAGTTTACAGGGAGGTGAAAAACTGTTTTTT. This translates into CASSLQGGEKLFF.

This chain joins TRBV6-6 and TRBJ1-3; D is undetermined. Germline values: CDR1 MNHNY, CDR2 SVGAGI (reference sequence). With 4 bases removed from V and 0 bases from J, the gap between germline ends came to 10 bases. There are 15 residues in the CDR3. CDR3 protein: CASSLDRLSGNTIYF. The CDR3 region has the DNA TGTGCCAGCAGTTTGGACCGCCTCTCTGGAAACACCATATATTTT.

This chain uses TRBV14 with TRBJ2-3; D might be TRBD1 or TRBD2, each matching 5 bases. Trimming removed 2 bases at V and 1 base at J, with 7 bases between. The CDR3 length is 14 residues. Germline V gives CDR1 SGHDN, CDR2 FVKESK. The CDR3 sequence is CASSQQGRTDTQYF. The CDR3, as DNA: TGTGCCAGCAGCCAACAGGGACGCACAGATACGCAGTATTTT.

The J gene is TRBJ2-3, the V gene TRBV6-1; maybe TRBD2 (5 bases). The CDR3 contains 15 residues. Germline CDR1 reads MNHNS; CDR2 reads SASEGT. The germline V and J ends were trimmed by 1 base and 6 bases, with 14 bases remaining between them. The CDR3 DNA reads TGTGCCAGCAGTGAAGAGGACTTTATGGGGGATACGCAGTATTTT. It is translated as CASSEEDFMGDTQYF.

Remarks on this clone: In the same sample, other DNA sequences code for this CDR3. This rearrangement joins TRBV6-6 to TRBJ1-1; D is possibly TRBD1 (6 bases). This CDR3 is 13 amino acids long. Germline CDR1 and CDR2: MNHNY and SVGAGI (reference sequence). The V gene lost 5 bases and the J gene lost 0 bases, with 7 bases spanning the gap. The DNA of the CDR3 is TGTGCCAGCAGTAGGACAGTGAACACTGAAGCTTTCTTT. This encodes CASSRTVNTEAFF.

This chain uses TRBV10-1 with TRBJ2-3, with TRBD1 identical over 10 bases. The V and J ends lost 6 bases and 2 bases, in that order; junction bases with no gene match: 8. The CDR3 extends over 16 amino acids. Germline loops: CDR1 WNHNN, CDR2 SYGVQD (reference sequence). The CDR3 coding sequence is TGCGCCAGCAGCCCCGGGACAGGGGAATTCACAGATACGCAGTATTTT. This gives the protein CASSPGTGEFTDTQYF.

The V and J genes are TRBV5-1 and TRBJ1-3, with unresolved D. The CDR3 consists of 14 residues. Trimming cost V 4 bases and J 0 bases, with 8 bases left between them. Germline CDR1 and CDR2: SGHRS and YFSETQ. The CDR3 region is CASSQDYSGNTIYF. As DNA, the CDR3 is TGCGCCAGCAGCCAGGACTACTCTGGAAACACCATATATTTT.

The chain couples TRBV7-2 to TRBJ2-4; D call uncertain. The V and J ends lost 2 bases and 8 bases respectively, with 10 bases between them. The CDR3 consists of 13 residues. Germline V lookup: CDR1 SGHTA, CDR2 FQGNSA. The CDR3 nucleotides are TGTGCCAGCAGCTTACCCGGGTGGGACATTCAGTACTTC. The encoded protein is CASSLPGWDIQYF.

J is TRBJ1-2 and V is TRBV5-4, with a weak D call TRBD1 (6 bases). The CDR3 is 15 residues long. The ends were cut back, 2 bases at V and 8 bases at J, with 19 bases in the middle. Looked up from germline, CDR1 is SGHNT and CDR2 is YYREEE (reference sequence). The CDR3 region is CASSFRGGEFGGYTF. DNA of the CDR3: TGTGCCAGCAGCTTTCGCGGGGGCGAGTTTGGGGGCTACACCTTC.

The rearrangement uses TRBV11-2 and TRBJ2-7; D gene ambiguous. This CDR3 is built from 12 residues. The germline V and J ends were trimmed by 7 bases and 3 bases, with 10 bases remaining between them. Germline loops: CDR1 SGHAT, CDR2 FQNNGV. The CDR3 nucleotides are TGTGCCAGCACCTCCTCCGGCTACGAGCAGTACTTC. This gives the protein CASTSSGYEQYF.

The CDR3 loop reads CASSTQGLAGNTIYF. The CDR3 coding sequence is TGTGCCAGTAGTACCCAGGGGCTAGCTGGAAACACCATATATTTT. V gene TRBV19 combines with J gene TRBJ1-3, with D perhaps TRBD1 (6 bases). This CDR3 spans 15 amino acids. The germline gives CDR1 LNHDA, CDR2 SQIVND (reference sequence). With 4 bases removed from V and 2 bases from J, the gap between germline ends came to 12 bases. Based on the CDR3 plus reference TRBV19 and TRBJ1-3, the full variable domain is DGGITQSPKYLFRKEGQNVTLSCEQNLNHDAMYWYRQDPGQGLRLIYYSQIVNDFQKGDIAEGYSVSREKKESFPLTVTSAQKNPTAFYLCASSTQGLAGNTIYFGEGSWLTVV.

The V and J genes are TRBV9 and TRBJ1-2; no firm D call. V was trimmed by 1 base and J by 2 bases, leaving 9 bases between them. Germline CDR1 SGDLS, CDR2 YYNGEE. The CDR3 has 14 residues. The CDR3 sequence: CASSVSGVNYGYTF. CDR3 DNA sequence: TGTGCCAGCAGCGTATCGGGAGTCAACTATGGCTACACCTTC. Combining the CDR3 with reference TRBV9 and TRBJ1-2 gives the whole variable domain DSGVTQTPKHLITATGQRVTLRCSPRSGDLSVYWYQQSLDQGLQFLIQYYNGEERAKGNILERFSAQQFPDLHSELNLSSLELGDSALYFCASSVSGVNYGYTFGSGTRLTVV.